The subject of this entry is one T cell receptor beta chain. The antigen is unknown. Treatment indicated: about 20 received Ad26.COV2.S at low or high dose, single or two shots; roughly 5 received placebo; per-sample allocation not given. The study sampled participants on day 63 after the first vaccine or placebo injection. The record originates from a study of Ad26.COV2.S vaccination and SARS-CoV-2 variants. The wider study: Ad26.COV2.S was injected intramuscularly once or twice, 56 days apart.

Regarding the study as a whole: Substantial breadth was reported for post-vaccination spike-specific CD8+ and CD4+ T cells.

Some clones are missing from TCRdb's copy, which holds only in-frame ones; the method was immunoSEQ multiplex PCR. The sample lists fewer than 300,000 clones, about 90% occurring once. The starting material was peripheral blood, obtained in a trial of Ad26.COV2.S vaccine versus placebo. The TCR comes from a person aged 18-65 years who received the Ad26.COV2.S COVID-19 vaccine or a placebo.

The CDR3 loop is CASSLGQGDGYTF. The CDR3 region has the DNA TGTGCCAGCAGCTTAGGCCAGGGTGATGGCTACACCTTC. The V call is TRBV7-2, the J call TRBJ1-2; the D gene is possibly TRBD1 (5 bases). CDR3 length: 13 amino acids. Trimming pared 1 base from V and 6 bases from J, leaving 9 bases between. CDR1 SGHTA and CDR2 FQGNSA come from the germline V gene.